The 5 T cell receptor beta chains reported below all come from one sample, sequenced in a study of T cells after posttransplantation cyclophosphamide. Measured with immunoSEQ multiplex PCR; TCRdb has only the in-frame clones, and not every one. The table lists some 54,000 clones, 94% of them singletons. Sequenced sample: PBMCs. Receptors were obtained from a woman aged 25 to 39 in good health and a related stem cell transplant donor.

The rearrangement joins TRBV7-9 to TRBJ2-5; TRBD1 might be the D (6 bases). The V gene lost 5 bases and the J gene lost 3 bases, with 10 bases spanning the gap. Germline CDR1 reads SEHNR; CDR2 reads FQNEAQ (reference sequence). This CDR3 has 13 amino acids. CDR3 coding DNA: TGTGCCAGCAGCCCAGGGGCTAAAGAGACCCAGTACTTC. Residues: CASSPGAKETQYF.

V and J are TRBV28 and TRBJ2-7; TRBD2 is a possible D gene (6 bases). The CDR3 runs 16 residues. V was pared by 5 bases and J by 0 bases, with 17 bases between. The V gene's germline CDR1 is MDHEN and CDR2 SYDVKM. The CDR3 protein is CASSLRRGSGSYEQYF. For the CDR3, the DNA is TGTGCCAGCAGTCTCCGTCGGGGGTCCGGCTCCTACGAGCAGTACTTC. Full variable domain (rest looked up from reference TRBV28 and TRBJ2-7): DVKVTQSSRYLVKRTGEKVFLECVQDMDHENMFWYRQDPGLGLRLIYFSYDVKMKEKGDIPEGYSVSREKKERFSLILESASTNQTSMYLCASSLRRGSGSYEQYFGPGTRLTVT.

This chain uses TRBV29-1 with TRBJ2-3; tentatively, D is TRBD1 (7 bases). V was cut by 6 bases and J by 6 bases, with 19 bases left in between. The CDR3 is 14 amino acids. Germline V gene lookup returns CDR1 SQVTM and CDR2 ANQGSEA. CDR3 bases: TGCAGCGTGTCAGGGGGACTTAGCAGGGATACGCAGTATTTT. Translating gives CSVSGGLSRDTQYF.

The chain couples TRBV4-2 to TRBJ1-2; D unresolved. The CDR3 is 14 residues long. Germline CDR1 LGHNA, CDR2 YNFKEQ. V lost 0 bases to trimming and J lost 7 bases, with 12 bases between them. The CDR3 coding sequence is TGTGCCAGCAGCCAAGAGGTCAGGATCTCTGGCTACACCTTC. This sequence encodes CASSQEVRISGYTF.

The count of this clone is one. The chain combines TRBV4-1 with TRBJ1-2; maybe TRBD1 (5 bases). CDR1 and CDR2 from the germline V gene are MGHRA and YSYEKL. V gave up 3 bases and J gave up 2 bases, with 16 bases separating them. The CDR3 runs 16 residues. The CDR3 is CASSHPGGALNYGYTF. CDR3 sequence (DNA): TGCGCCAGCAGCCATCCCGGAGGGGCCCTCAACTATGGCTACACCTTC.